The rows below give T cell receptor beta chains drawn from one sample of a study of response to subunit inactivated influenza vaccine. One entry per CDR3 protein results from TCRdb running MiXCR on the RT-PCR reads. Of about 700,000 distinct CDR3 sequences listed, 14% are singletons. This specimen consisted of PBMCs from blood, obtained roughly 2 weeks before vaccination. Every receptor here comes from a man aged 50-59 years who received an inactivated influenza vaccine. Both conserved end residues are trimmed from each CDR3. The D gene is left open where the match is weak.

D: TRBD2
J: TRBJ2-1
V: TRBV20-1
CDR3: SATQQTSAHNEQF

D: TRBD1
J: TRBJ1-5
V: TRBV4-1
CDR3: ASSQAGQGNQPQH

D: TRBD1
J: TRBJ1-2
V: TRBV19
CDR3: ASSMGTDNYGYT

D: TRBD1
J: TRBJ2-7
V: TRBV12-3/TRBV12-4
CDR3: ASSSHRGRLEQY

D: NA
J: TRBJ1-5
V: TRBV5-1
CDR3: ASSLDPGNQPQH

D: TRBD2
J: TRBJ2-1
V: TRBV7-3
CDR3: ASSLAGERYEQF

D: NA
J: TRBJ2-4
V: TRBV20-1
CDR3: SARAEWGDQAKNIQY

D: TRBD2
J: TRBJ2-4
V: TRBV30
CDR3: AWSVSRLANIQY

D: NA
J: TRBJ2-1
V: TRBV6-2/TRBV6-3
CDR3: ASSYPVGAPYNEQF

D: TRBD1
J: TRBJ2-7
V: TRBV9
CDR3: ASSGGAGTGGYEQY

D: TRBD2
J: TRBJ2-3
V: TRBV4-2
CDR3: ASSLAGTSGRTDTQY

D: TRBD1
J: TRBJ2-7
V: TRBV4-2
CDR3: ASSPWDRGFGEQY

D: TRBD2
J: TRBJ2-1
V: TRBV12-3/TRBV12-4
CDR3: ASSPGRGGNEQF

D: TRBD1
J: TRBJ1-2
V: TRBV7-9
CDR3: ASSHQTGGPANYGYT

D: NA
J: TRBJ2-5
V: TRBV5-1
CDR3: ASSSSGTPQLETQY

D: NA
J: TRBJ2-3
V: TRBV29-1
CDR3: SVEATYTDTQY

D: TRBD2
J: TRBJ2-1
V: TRBV6-2/TRBV6-3
CDR3: ASSYRRGGLQNNEQF

D: NA
J: TRBJ1-1
V: TRBV5-1
CDR3: ASSARSLNTEAF

D: NA
J: TRBJ1-2
V: TRBV5-6
CDR3: AIGPLRGPSNYGYT

D: NA
J: TRBJ1-5
V: TRBV5-5
CDR3: ASSRDTHQPQH

D: TRBD1
J: TRBJ2-1
V: TRBV6-2/TRBV6-3
CDR3: ASSLIQGASLGEQF

D: NA
J: TRBJ2-5
V: TRBV20-1
CDR3: SARELQGVRETQY

D: TRBD1
J: TRBJ1-1
V: TRBV12-3/TRBV12-4
CDR3: ASSLELRRGQTEAF

D: TRBD2
J: TRBJ2-5
V: TRBV12-3/TRBV12-4
CDR3: ASRRTSAETQY

D: NA
J: TRBJ2-3
V: TRBV5-1
CDR3: ASRRTGVWTDTQY

D: TRBD1
J: TRBJ2-5
V: TRBV7-9
CDR3: ASSSGTGARETQY

D: NA
J: TRBJ2-2
V: TRBV12-3/TRBV12-4
CDR3: ASIDDLALGPTGELY

D: NA
J: TRBJ2-4
V: TRBV5-1
CDR3: ASSLAPGGGNIQY

D: NA
J: TRBJ1-1
V: TRBV6-2/TRBV6-3
CDR3: ASVRQENTEAF

D: TRBD1
J: TRBJ2-2
V: TRBV5-6
CDR3: ASSRLGQGSGELF

D: NA
J: TRBJ2-7
V: TRBV12-3/TRBV12-4
CDR3: ASSLGGESYEQY

D: NA
J: TRBJ2-3
V: TRBV11-1
CDR3: ASSLLPGIPDTQY

D: NA
J: TRBJ2-4
V: TRBV12-3/TRBV12-4
CDR3: ASSPQASWIQY

D: NA
J: TRBJ2-3
V: TRBV6-1
CDR3: ASSDQETDWLQY

D: TRBD1
J: TRBJ2-6
V: TRBV28
CDR3: ASSPDRARSGANVLT

D: NA
J: TRBJ1-3
V: TRBV10-3
CDR3: AILSGSGNTIY

D: TRBD2
J: TRBJ2-1
V: TRBV27
CDR3: ASSFSRLAPSYNEQF

D: NA
J: TRBJ2-3
V: TRBV6-2/TRBV6-3
CDR3: ASSYTGISTDTQY

D: NA
J: TRBJ1-1
V: TRBV29-1
CDR3: SVRELEAF

D: NA
J: TRBJ1-5
V: TRBV16
CDR3: ASSQGISGGWSQPQH

D: NA
J: TRBJ1-1
V: TRBV20-1
CDR3: SARRGGFPAF

D: TRBD2
J: TRBJ2-5
V: TRBV7-2
CDR3: ASRLAGGSLETQY

D: NA
J: TRBJ2-6
V: TRBV7-3
CDR3: ASSLIKAHRATSSGANVLT

D: TRBD2
J: TRBJ2-1
V: TRBV4-3
CDR3: ASSQGGLALREQF